The source of this TCR beta chain is a study of T cells in Graves' hyperthyroidism and ophthalmopathy. This clonotype showed up just a few times. The antigen remains unidentified. There were TCR beta CDR3 regions amplified from RNA transcripts. First-round RT-PCR targeting the TCR CDR3 was performed with the HTBI primer set. MiXCR was run by TCRdb on the multiplex PCR reads, yielding one entry per CDR3 protein. Of more than 550,000 distinct CDR3 sequences detected, just under 45% appear once; the ten largest clones hold under 8.5%. The study excluded patients with uncontrolled infection, other autoimmune disease, pregnancy or lactation. Each diagnosis drew on symptoms, thyroxine, TRAb, thyroid ultrasound and orbital computed tomography findings. Study findings and constraints: Blood also showed most of the thyroid clonotypes that were expanded above 0.001. Classification by a 13 V-J model distinguished ophthalmopathy from stable hyperthyroidism.

The germline gives CDR1 SEHNR, CDR2 FQNEAQ (reference sequence). This CDR3 region has 14 residues. V was pared by 4 bases and J by 5 bases, with 7 bases of the junction left unmatched. This receptor was identified in an adult man with Graves' disease, either hyperthyroidism or ophthalmopathy (not recorded which). The gene calls are TRBV7-9 and TRBJ2-7; 8 nucleotides line up with TRBD1. The sequencing input was peripheral blood or thyroid tissue (not recorded which). The CDR3 coding sequence is TGTGCCAGCAGCTGGGTGGGGACAGGAGACGAGCAGTACTTC. It yields the protein CASSWVGTGDEQYF.